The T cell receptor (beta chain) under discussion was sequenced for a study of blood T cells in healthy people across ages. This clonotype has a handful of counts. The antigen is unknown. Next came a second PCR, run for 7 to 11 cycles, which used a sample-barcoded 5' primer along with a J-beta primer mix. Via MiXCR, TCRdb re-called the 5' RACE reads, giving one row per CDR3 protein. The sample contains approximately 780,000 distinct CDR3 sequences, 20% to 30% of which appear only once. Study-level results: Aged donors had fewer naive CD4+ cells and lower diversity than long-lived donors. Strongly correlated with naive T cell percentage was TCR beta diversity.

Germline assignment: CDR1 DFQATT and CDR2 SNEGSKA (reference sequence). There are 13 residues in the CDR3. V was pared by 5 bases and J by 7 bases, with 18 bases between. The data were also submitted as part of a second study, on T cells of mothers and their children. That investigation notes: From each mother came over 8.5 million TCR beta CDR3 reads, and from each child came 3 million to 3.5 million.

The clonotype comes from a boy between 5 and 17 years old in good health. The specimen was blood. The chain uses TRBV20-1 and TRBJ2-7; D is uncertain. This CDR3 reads CSASTGVGGEQYF. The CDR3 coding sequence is TGCAGTGCTTCGACTGGAGTGGGTGGGGAGCAGTACTTC.